This passage covers 20 T cell receptor beta chains from one sample sequenced in a study of PD-1 blockade in classical Hodgkin lymphoma. Libraries were prepared by immunoSEQ multiplex PCR; TCRdb keeps only in-frame clonotypes and omits some of them. The sample records over 60,000 clones, 85% to 95% being singletons. Time point here: newly diagnosed, previously untreated cHL patient sample. Sample: peripheral blood mononuclear cells (PBMCs). These TCRs come from a human donor with classical Hodgkin lymphoma.

The gene calls are TRBV4-3 and TRBJ1-5; 7 bases align to TRBD1. V trimming: 4 bases; J trimming: 6 bases; junction bases outside the gene matches: 9. Germline CDR1 and CDR2: LGHNA and YSLEER. The CDR3 contains 15 residues. This chain's CDR3 is CASSRNTGAGQPQHF. The CDR3 region has the DNA TGCGCCAGCAGCCGAAATACAGGGGCGGGTCAGCCCCAGCATTTT.

The chain recombines TRBV6-5 with TRBJ1-2; D ambiguous. CDR3 length equals 13 residues. V was cut by 0 bases and J by 0 bases, with 2 bases left in between. Germline CDR1 and CDR2: MNHEY and SVGAGI. CDR3: CASSYSPNYGYTF. CDR3 DNA: TGTGCCAGCAGTTACTCCCCTAACTATGGCTACACCTTC.

V usage is TRBV4-1 and J usage is TRBJ2-3; 12 nucleotides agree with TRBD2. From germline, CDR1 is MGHRA and CDR2 YSYEKL. V trimming: 1 base; J trimming: 3 bases; junction bases outside the gene matches: 2. The CDR3 runs to 16 residues. The CDR3 DNA sequence: TGCGCCAGCAGCCAAGCTACTAGCGGGGGGACAGATACGCAGTATTTT. Translation: CASSQATSGGTDTQYF.

The rearrangement links TRBV6-6 to TRBJ2-1; D may correspond to TRBD1 or TRBD2 (5 bases each). V lost 1 base, J lost 6 bases, and 10 bases lay in between. The CDR3 runs 14 residues. Germline V gene sequence: CDR1 MNHNY, CDR2 SVGAGI (reference sequence). Here the CDR3 reads CASSYYLGGNEQFF. The CDR3 bases are TGTGCCAGCAGTTACTATCTTGGGGGCAATGAGCAGTTCTTC.

The gene calls are TRBV4-1 and TRBJ2-2, with TRBD2 identical over 7 bases. CDR1 MGHRA and CDR2 YSYEKL come from the germline V gene. CDR3 size: 16 residues. V lost 4 bases and J lost 6; bases outside the gene matches: 11. The CDR3 is CASSREGGPGAGELFF. CDR3 DNA: TGCGCCAGCAGCCGGGAGGGAGGGCCAGGCGCCGGGGAGCTGTTTTTT.

The gene calls are TRBV4-3 and TRBJ2-1; no reliable D call. CDR3 length equals 12 residues. Germline V gene lookup returns CDR1 LGHNA and CDR2 YSLEER. The CDR3 is CASTEQYNEQFF. CDR3 bases: TGCGCTTCTACGGAGCAGTACAATGAGCAGTTCTTC.

This chain connects TRBV2 to TRBJ2-7, with TRBD2 identical over 11 bases. The CDR3 sequence is 14 residues long. Germline V gives CDR1 SNHLY, CDR2 FYNNEI. J lost 2 bases, V lost 7 bases, and 4 bases had no gene match. The CDR3 reads CASTLTSGAYEQYF. The DNA of the CDR3 is TGTGCCAGCACCCTGACTAGCGGGGCCTACGAGCAGTACTTC. The full variable domain, in which reference TRBV2 and TRBJ2-7 provide the parts outside the CDR3, is EPEVTQTPSHQVTQMGQEVILRCVPISNHLYFYWYRQILGQKVEFLVSFYNNEISEKSEIFDDQFSVERPDGSNFTLKIRSTKLEDSAMYFCASTLTSGAYEQYFGPGTRLTVT.

The chain combines TRBV7-9 with TRBJ1-6; D unresolved. CDR1 and CDR2 (germline): SEHNR, FQNEAQ (reference sequence). V was clipped by 5 bases and J by 10 bases, with 18 bases between them. The CDR3 runs to 15 residues. CDR3 in amino acids: CASSLEGGFGSPLHF. In DNA, the CDR3 is TGTGCCAGCAGCCTAGAAGGTGGATTTGGGTCACCCCTCCACTTT.

V gene TRBV10-2 combines with J gene TRBJ1-2; perhaps TRBD1 as D (5 bases). The germline gives CDR1 WSHSY, CDR2 SAAADI. The CDR3 has 14 residues. V was clipped by 4 bases and J by 4 bases, with 13 bases between them. CDR3 region: CASSGGGNLYGYTF. Written as DNA, the CDR3 is TGCGCCAGCAGTGGGGGCGGGAACCTCTATGGCTACACCTTC.

This chain connects TRBV9 to TRBJ1-5; 8 bases are shared with TRBD1. CDR1 SGDLS and CDR2 YYNGEE come from the germline V gene. Trimming took 4 bases from V and 3 from J; bases not matched to a gene: 9. The CDR3 is 16 residues long. The CDR3 region has the DNA TGTGCCAGCAGCCCAGGACAGGGTATTGACAATCAGCCCCAGCATTTT. This translates into CASSPGQGIDNQPQHF.

The chain carries TRBV15 and TRBJ1-1; D unresolved. In germline, CDR1 is LNHNV, CDR2 YYDKDF (reference sequence). The CDR3 has 16 amino acids. Trimming left V 0 bases short and J 4 bases short, with 15 bases between. The CDR3 here is CATSREATTSITEAFF. Here the CDR3 DNA reads TGTGCCACCAGCAGAGAGGCGACCACGTCTATCACTGAAGCTTTCTTT.

The genes are TRBV27 and TRBJ2-3; D ambiguous. The CDR3 is made up of 14 amino acids. The V and J ends lost 7 bases and 1 base respectively, with 12 bases between them. Germline values: CDR1 MNHEY, CDR2 SMNVEV (reference sequence). CDR3 bases: TGTGCCAGCACCCTGGGTTCTGGCACAGATACGCAGTATTTT. This translates into CASTLGSGTDTQYF.

This chain connects TRBV20-1 to TRBJ2-3, with TRBD2 matching over 8 bases. Germline-derived CDR1 and CDR2 are DFQATT and SNEGSKA (reference sequence). The trim removed 1 base at V and 10 bases at J, leaving 1 base unmatched. The CDR3 contains 11 residues. CDR3 nucleotides: TGCAGTGCTAGAGTGCGGGAGGCGCAGTATTTT. Translating it yields CSARVREAQYF.

CDR3 nucleotides: TGTGCCAGCAGTGACTCGGCTGACACCGGGGAGCTGTTTTTT. Translation: CASSDSADTGELFF. The chain is built from TRBV6-4 and TRBJ2-2; D call uncertain. The germline V gene encodes CDR1 MRHNA and CDR2 SNTAGT. CDR3 length equals 14 residues. V was pared by 0 bases and J by 3 bases, with 5 bases between.

J is TRBJ2-7 and V is TRBV6-6; TRBD2 agrees at 10 bases. V lost 7 bases and J lost 7; bases outside the gene matches: 10. CDR3 length equals 14 residues. Germline V gives CDR1 MNHNY, CDR2 SVGAGI (reference sequence). CDR3: CASTAGGPLTEQYF. CDR3 DNA: TGTGCCAGCACAGCGGGAGGGCCTCTCACTGAGCAGTACTTC.

The chain recombines TRBV28 with TRBJ1-1; unclear D gene. The V end lost 5 bases, the J end lost 4 bases, and 14 bases lay between the germline ends. The V gene's germline CDR1 is MDHEN and CDR2 SYDVKM. The CDR3 has 14 amino acids. In nucleotides, the CDR3 is TGTGCCAGCAGTCAAACGTCAATTGCCACTGAAGCTTTCTTT. Translating gives CASSQTSIATEAFF.

V is TRBV21-1 and J is TRBJ1-6; no DNA check was done on the table's D call, TRBD1. TRBV21-1 has pseudogene status. The length of the CDR3 is 16 residues. The CDR3 DNA reads as TGTGCCAGCAGCAATTACGGGACAGGGAATAATTCACCCCTCCACTTT. Its protein product is CASSNYGTGNNSPLHF.

This clone was found a few times. The chain couples TRBV6-5 to TRBJ2-7; 12 bases align to TRBD2. Germline loops: CDR1 MNHEY, CDR2 SVGAGI. CDR3 length: 16 amino acids. V gave up 3 bases and J gave up 2 bases; unmatched junction bases: 5. The CDR3 loop is CASSYASGGAPYEQYF. The CDR3 coding sequence is TGTGCCAGCAGTTATGCTAGCGGGGGGGCCCCCTACGAGCAGTACTTC.

V usage is TRBV19 and J usage is TRBJ1-5; TRBD1 aligns across 9 bases. After removal of 3 bases from V and 6 bases from J, the junction contained 9 bases not matched to a gene. The CDR3 sequence is 16 residues long. Germline CDR1 reads LNHDA; CDR2 reads SQIVND (reference sequence). The CDR3 spells CASSILGQGVAQPQHF. CDR3 in DNA: TGTGCCAGTAGTATTTTGGGACAGGGAGTGGCTCAGCCCCAGCATTTT.

CDR3 DNA sequence: TGCGCCAGCAGCTCCCTGGGACAGCGGCCCTCCTACAATGAGCAGTTCTTC. It yields the protein CASSSLGQRPSYNEQFF. The chain recombines TRBV5-1 with TRBJ2-1; 7 bases match TRBD1. CDR1 SGHRS and CDR2 YFSETQ come from the germline V gene. The CDR3 runs to 17 residues. The trim removed 3 bases at V and 0 bases at J, leaving 9 bases unmatched.